The rows below give T cell receptor beta chains drawn from one sample of a study of blood T cell repertoires in COVID-19. The table came from immunoSEQ multiplex PCR; TCRdb's copy has only in-frame clones and leaves some out. Of about 140,000 clones listed, around 80% are singletons. Sequenced input: peripheral blood. These receptors came from a man aged 55 to 69 with acute or convalescent COVID-19. Each CDR3 is given with its conserved first and last residue. D genes are given only for firm matches. The size entry is marked missing in some rows and otherwise reads once, few, many or a size class.

v_gene,abundance,j_gene,d_gene,CDR3nt,CDR3aa
TRBV28,-,TRBJ1-2,-,TGTGCCAGCAGTACAGGGACCTATAACTATGGCTACACCTTC,CASSTGTYNYGYTF
TRBV5-1,-,TRBJ2-1,TRBD2,TGCGCCAGCAGCTCACTCACTAGCGGGAGCGGAAATGAGCAGTTCTTC,CASSSLTSGSGNEQFF
TRBV19,-,TRBJ1-5,-,TGTGCCAGTAGTGGGGGAGGTAGCAATCAGCCCCAGCATTTT,CASSGGGSNQPQHF
TRBV12-3/TRBV12-4,-,TRBJ2-1,TRBD2,TGTGCCAGCAGCATAGCGGGGGAGCAGTTCTTC,CASSIAGEQFF
TRBV29-1,-,TRBJ1-1,TRBD1,TGCAGCGTGGACAGGGAGGCCACTGAAGCTTTCTTT,CSVDREATEAFF
TRBV6-2/TRBV6-3,-,TRBJ2-1,-,TGTGCCAGCAGTTCGGGAGACAATGAGCAGTTCTTC,CASSSGDNEQFF
TRBV19,-,TRBJ2-3,-,TGTGCCAGTAGTTCCGGTCTCACAGATACGCAGTATTTT,CASSSGLTDTQYF
TRBV7-9,-,TRBJ1-1,-,TGTGCCAGCAGTCCCCCCACGGGACTTCCGAACACTGAAGCTTTCTTT,CASSPPTGLPNTEAFF
TRBV7-2,-,TRBJ1-2,TRBD1,TGTGCCAGCAGCCTTGACAGGGTTGGCGGCTACACCTTC,CASSLDRVGGYTF
TRBV7-2,-,TRBJ1-1,TRBD1,TGTGCCAGCAGCATGGACAGGGGCACTGAAGCTTTCTTT,CASSMDRGTEAFF
TRBV12-3/TRBV12-4,-,TRBJ2-7,TRBD1,TGTGCCAGCAGTTCGACAGGGGGCTACGAGCAGTACTTC,CASSSTGGYEQYF
TRBV5-1,-,TRBJ1-3,-,TGCGCCAGCAGCTCGTTGCCCACAGGGATGGGAAACACCATATATTTT,CASSSLPTGMGNTIYF
TRBV7-9,-,TRBJ2-3,-,TGTGCCAGCAGCGAGGCGCATACGCAGTATTTT,CASSEAHTQYF
TRBV11-2,-,TRBJ2-1,-,TGTGCCAGCAGCTTAGACCCGGGTAGCTACAATGAGCAGTTCTTC,CASSLDPGSYNEQFF
TRBV6-5,-,TRBJ1-2,TRBD1,TGTGCCAGCAGAAAGGGGACAGGGGGAAACTATGGCTACACCTTC,CASRKGTGGNYGYTF
TRBV11-2,-,TRBJ1-4,-,TGTGCCAGCAGCGCGTTGGGGAGGGCCCGTTGGGCTAATGAAAAACTGTTTTTT,CASSALGRARWANEKLFF
TRBV5-1,-,TRBJ2-5,-,TGCGCCAGCAGCTTGGCGCCAGGGGGGATGGAGACCCAGTACTTC,CASSLAPGGMETQYF
TRBV7-3,once,TRBJ2-6,-,TGTGCCAGCAGCTTATGGGCCTCAACCGGGGCCAACGTCCTGACTTTC,CASSLWASTGANVLTF
TRBV12-3/TRBV12-4,-,TRBJ1-4,TRBD1,TGTGCCAGCTGCCTGGGGACAGGTGAAAAACTGTTTTTT,CASCLGTGEKLFF
TRBV3-1/TRBV3-2,-,TRBJ2-3,-,TGTGCCAGCAGCCAAGAAGTAGCGGCAGATACGCAGTATTTT,CASSQEVAADTQYF
TRBV6-5,once,TRBJ2-3,-,TGTGCCAGCAGGAGGGCCTCAGATACGCAGTATTTT,CASRRASDTQYF
TRBV7-2,-,TRBJ1-5,-,TGTGCCAGCAGCCTATCCTGGACAGAGCCCCAGCATTTT,CASSLSWTEPQHF
TRBV28,-,TRBJ2-7,TRBD1,TGTGCCAGCAGTCACCGGGACAGGGGGTTGGTCGACTACGAGCAGTACTTC,CASSHRDRGLVDYEQYF
TRBV7-2,once,TRBJ2-4,TRBD1,TGTGCCAGCAGCCCAAGGACAGGGCTGAACATTCAGTACTTC,CASSPRTGLNIQYF
TRBV19,-,TRBJ1-5,TRBD1,TGTGCCAGTAGCAAACTGGGGGGGACAGGACTTAATCAGCCCCAGCATTTT,CASSKLGGTGLNQPQHF
TRBV12-3/TRBV12-4,-,TRBJ1-3,-,TGTGCCAGCAGTTCCCCCCTTGACACCATATATTTT,CASSSPLDTIYF
TRBV11-2,-,TRBJ1-2,-,TGTGCCAGCAGCTTAGGCCAGATTAACTATGGCTACACCTTC,CASSLGQINYGYTF
TRBV5-1,once,TRBJ2-2,-,TGCGCCAGCAGCCCGGGGTCCCTCGGAACCGGGGAGCTGTTTTTT,CASSPGSLGTGELFF
TRBV6-5,-,TRBJ2-1,-,TGTGCCAGCAGTTACTCACCGAGAAAGTCCTACAATGAGCAGTTCTTC,CASSYSPRKSYNEQFF
TRBV19,-,TRBJ2-7,TRBD2,TGTGCCAGTAGTCGTAGCGGGAGGAGCTCCTACGAGCAGTACTTC,CASSRSGRSSYEQYF
TRBV28,-,TRBJ1-6,TRBD1,TGTGCCAGCAGTTCCGGACAGGGGGCACCCTATAATTCACCCCTCCACTTT,CASSSGQGAPYNSPLHF
TRBV28,-,TRBJ1-5,-,TGTGCCAGTGTGACGGGAGAACAGCCCCAGCATTTT,CASVTGEQPQHF
TRBV18,-,TRBJ2-2,TRBD1,TGTGCCAGCTCACCGGACAGGGTGGCCGGGGAGCTGTTTTTT,CASSPDRVAGELFF
TRBV7-2,-,TRBJ1-3,TRBD1,TGTGCCAGCAGCTCTCAGGGGGCGGGTGGAAACACCATATATTTT,CASSSQGAGGNTIYF
TRBV28,-,TRBJ1-5,-,TGTGCCAGCAGTATTTCGACGGCTAGGCCCCAGCATTTT,CASSISTARPQHF
TRBV6-1,once,TRBJ2-7,-,TGTGCCAGCAGTGACAGGGAACGGAAAAGCTACGAGCAGTACTTC,CASSDRERKSYEQYF
TRBV28,-,TRBJ1-5,TRBD1,TGTGCCAGCAGCTTGACAGGGGCCTATCAGCCCCAGCATTTT,CASSLTGAYQPQHF
TRBV6-1,-,TRBJ2-7,TRBD1,TGTGCCAGCAGTGAATCAGCCAGGGGGTTCTACGAGCAGTACTTC,CASSESARGFYEQYF
TRBV5-1,-,TRBJ2-2,TRBD2,TGCGCCAGCAGCGGACTAGCGGGAGATGACACCGGGGAGCTGTTTTTT,CASSGLAGDDTGELFF
TRBV7-9,-,TRBJ1-1,-,TGTGCCAGCAGCTTAGACCCCGGCGGGGGCACTGAAGCTTTCTTT,CASSLDPGGGTEAFF
TRBV6-1,-,TRBJ2-7,-,TGTGCCAGCAGTGAAGTGGAGGCCCTCTCCTACGAGCAGTACTTC,CASSEVEALSYEQYF
TRBV3-1/TRBV3-2,-,TRBJ2-3,TRBD2,TGTGCCAGCAGCCAAGAGCGGCTAGCGGGACGAGATACGCAGTATTTT,CASSQERLAGRDTQYF
TRBV5-6,-,TRBJ2-5,-,TGTGCCAGCAGCCCACTCCCTCAAGAGACCCAGTACTTC,CASSPLPQETQYF
TRBV7-9,-,TRBJ2-2,-,TGTGCCAGCAGCTTAGACTTAACCGGGGAGCTGTTTTTT,CASSLDLTGELFF
TRBV10-2,-,TRBJ1-1,TRBD1,TGCGCCAGCAAACAGGGGTCTTTAAGGAACACTGAAGCTTTCTTT,CASKQGSLRNTEAFF
TRBV5-1,-,TRBJ2-2,TRBD1,TGCGCCAGCAGCTTGTCCGACAGGGGATTATCCCCCGGGGAGCTGTTTTTT,CASSLSDRGLSPGELFF